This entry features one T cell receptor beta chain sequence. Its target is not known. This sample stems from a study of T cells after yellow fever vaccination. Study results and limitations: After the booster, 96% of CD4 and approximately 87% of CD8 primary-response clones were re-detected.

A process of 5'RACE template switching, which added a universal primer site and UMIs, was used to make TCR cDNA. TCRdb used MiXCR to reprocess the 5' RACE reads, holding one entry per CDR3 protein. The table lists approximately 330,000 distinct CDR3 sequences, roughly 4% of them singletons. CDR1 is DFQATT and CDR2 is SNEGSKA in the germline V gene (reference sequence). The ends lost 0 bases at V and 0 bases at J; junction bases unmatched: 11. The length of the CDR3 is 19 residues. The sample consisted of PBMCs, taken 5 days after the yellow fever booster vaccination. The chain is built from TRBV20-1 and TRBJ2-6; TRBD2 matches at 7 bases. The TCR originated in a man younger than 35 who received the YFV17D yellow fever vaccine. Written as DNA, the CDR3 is TGCAGTGCTAGAGAATCATGGGCAGCGGGGCGCTCTGGGGCCAACGTCCTGACTTTC. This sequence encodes CSARESWAAGRSGANVLTF.